This T cell receptor beta chain was captured in a study of cytomegalovirus exposure and HLA in healthy donors. Study-wide findings and caveats: The authors excluded some V segments, including TRBV6-2 and TRBV6-3, as indistinguishable. High specificity and sensitivity for cytomegalovirus status were reported for the classifier. In most subjects, TCR beta sequences reportedly gave accurate predictions of HLA-A and HLA-B alleles.

The PCR was carried out with 60 Vbeta primers and 13 Jbeta primers. Produced via immunoSEQ multiplex PCR; TCRdb's table is partial and in-frame only. The sample holds some 120,000 clones, 80% to 85% seen once. With respect to this clone: Its antigen is undetermined.

The V gene end was trimmed by 4 bases and the J gene end by 7 bases; junction bases not matched to a gene: 3. The CDR3 extends over 13 amino acids. The germline V gene has CDR1 SGHAT and CDR2 FQNNGV. Material for sequencing was PBMCs. The gene calls are TRBV11-2 and TRBJ1-5; 8 nucleotides align to TRBD1. The receptor comes from a human donor in good health. In nucleotides, the CDR3 is TGTGCCAGCAGCTGGACAGGGAGGCAGCCCCAGCATTTT. It translates to CASSWTGRQPQHF.